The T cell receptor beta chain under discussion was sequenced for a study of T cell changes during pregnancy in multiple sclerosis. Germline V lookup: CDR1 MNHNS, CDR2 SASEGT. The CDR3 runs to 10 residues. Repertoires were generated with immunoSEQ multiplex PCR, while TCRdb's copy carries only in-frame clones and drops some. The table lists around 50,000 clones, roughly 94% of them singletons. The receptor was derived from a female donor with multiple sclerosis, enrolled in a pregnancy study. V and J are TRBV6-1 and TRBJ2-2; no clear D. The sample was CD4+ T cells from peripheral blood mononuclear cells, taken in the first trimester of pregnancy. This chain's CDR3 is CAIDTGELFF. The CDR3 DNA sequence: TGTGCTATCGACACCGGGGAGCTGTTTTTT.